The source of this T cell receptor beta chain is a study of T-cell reconstitution after alpha-beta-depleted transplantation in children. The germline V gene has CDR1 SGHRS and CDR2 YFSETQ. This CDR3 has 15 amino acids. V was pared by 4 bases and J by 9 bases, with 20 bases between. A library of TCRbeta sequences, prepared with unique molecular identifiers, was generated. TCRdb ran MiXCR on the PCR reads and lists one entry per CDR3 protein. The table shows 98,000 or so distinct CDR3 sequences, with less than 25% occurring only once. The genes are TRBV5-1 and TRBJ2-4; D possibly corresponds to TRBD1 (5 bases). Sequenced material: PBMCs, taken before TCRalphabeta/CD19-depleted stem cell transplant. The TCR sequence derives from a boy younger than 10 with acute lymphoblastic leukemia, due to receive a stem cell transplant. The CDR3 sequence is CASSPDARAYGIQYF. The CDR3 nucleotides are TGCGCCAGCAGCCCGGACGCCAGGGCCTATGGCATTCAGTACTTC.